The entry below describes one T cell receptor beta chain. This clonotype was recorded a few times. Its antigen is unknown. The record has no base qualities; no much larger clone is one base away. The data originate from a study of T cells in Graves' hyperthyroidism and ophthalmopathy (dated by TCRdb to between 2018 and 2021). Background for the entire study: Peripheral blood was collected at initial diagnosis, before any treatment. To identify TCR V-J signatures that set the groups apart, the researchers used a discovery cohort of approximately 98 patients, made up of about 44 with Graves' ophthalmopathy and some 58 with stable Graves' hyperthyroidism. Prospective prediction of ophthalmopathy was tested in an independent validation cohort of some 19 hyperthyroidism patients and 17 patients who later progressed to ophthalmopathy. The approximately 100 discovery patients were randomly split 7:3 into training and test sets. In addition, the study compared T-cell repertoires in thyroid tissue and in blood from 6 or 7 Graves' hyperthyroidism patients. Following sampling, methimazole starting at 30 mg daily was given to hyperthyroidism patients, and high-dose intravenous methylprednisolone was given to ophthalmopathy patients. TCR Vbeta CDR3 sequencing of roughly 140 peripheral blood samples (43 ophthalmopathy, 70 to 85 hyperthyroidism and approximately 17 progressor patients) is reported in the paper.

A patient counted as having stable Graves' hyperthyroidism if no progression to ophthalmopathy occurred over 18 months of follow-up. The hyperthyroidism patients were between 18 and 65 years old and newly diagnosed, with a disease duration of less than 2 months. Any patient with an uncontrolled infection, another autoimmune disease, pregnancy or lactation was excluded. Clinical symptoms, serum thyroxine and TRAb, thyroid ultrasound, and orbital computed tomography formed the basis for the diagnoses. PBMCs were isolated from about 9.1 ml of fresh peripheral blood by Ficoll-Paque density gradient centrifugation. Trizol reagent was used to extract total RNA, and RNA quality was then checked on an Agilent 2100 Bioanalyzer. Trimming at the junction amounts to 0 bases on V and 2 bases on J, and the germline ends lie 11 bases apart. CDR1 and CDR2 (SEHNR, FQNEAQ) derive from the germline V gene (reference sequence). From cysteine to phenylalanine, the CDR3 is 15 amino acids long. This entry keeps only the CDR3 DNA: 45 bases, framed from base 1.

Study-wide findings and limitations: Sample size was not statistically predetermined, and investigators were not blinded to group allocation. In validation, the model predicted progression to ophthalmopathy with roughly 70% sensitivity and approximately 72% specificity, a median of 6.5 months before onset. Most expanded thyroid clonotypes (frequency above 0.001) were also found in blood, which suggests that blood repertoires may mirror thyroid immune responses. A model built on a 13 V-J signature distinguished ophthalmopathy from stable hyperthyroidism, reaching 87.88% sensitivity and under 84% specificity in cross-validation and 80%/75% in testing.

Amplification of TCR beta CDR3 regions was carried out from RNA transcripts. A first-round RT-PCR of the TCR CDR3 used the HTBI primer set with the Qiagen OneStep RT-PCR kit. Libraries were constructed in a second round of multiplex PCR, after which size selection and purification were carried out. Paired-end sequencing of the libraries was performed with 100 bp reads on an Illumina HiSeq2000. In the source study's methods: SOAPnuke was used to process the raw data, throwing out any read that contained adapters or uncalled bases, had a mean Phred below 15, or lacked an exact constant-primer or identifier match. High-quality paired reads were merged with COPE v1.2.5, and unique nucleotide sequences were defined as clonotypes. Clonotypes were aligned to IMGT TRBV, TRBD and TRBJ reference segments using MiTCR v1.1. Only V-J combinations with frequency above 0.0001, covering 99.2% of repertoires, were analysed. A TCS score was defined as the ratio between F50 (clonal expansion) and ExV (chaos), using BLOSUM62-based TCRdist between CDR3 peptides within each V-J. Welch's t-statistics and random forest reduced some 510 V-J features to fewer than 15, which were used in a naive Bayes classifier (R e1071). The public reads were reanalyzed by TCRdb: fastp trimming at Q25, MiXCR alignment, in-frame beta chains only. CDR3 protein sequences are deduplicated, and each keeps its most common genes and DNA. The authors' filters were not applied to this entry. The sample yields approximately 740,000 distinct CDR3 sequences; about 15% were counted once. Jointly, the top ten make up around 9.6% of the sample.

Source material: blood. The TCR originated in a woman aged 18-29 years with Graves' hyperthyroidism. This sequence uses TRBV7-9 and TRBJ2-7, with TRBD1 tentatively as D gene (6 bases match). The CDR3 protein is CASSLALGGAYEQYF. The nucleotides are TGTGCCAGCAGCTTAGCGCTTGGGGGCGCCTACGAGCAGTACTTC.